This T cell receptor beta chain appears in the sequencing data of a study of CD8+ T cells in alopecia areata. Overall study results and limits: During tofacitinib treatment, many expanded lesional clones remained in scalp and blood.

Isolated RNA was reverse transcribed into cDNA used as the sequencing template. The repertoire was sequenced with immunoSEQ multiplex PCR; TCRdb's copy has only in-frame clones and lacks some. The table records 150,000 to 200,000 clones, 64% of them present only once. The table lists this clone with a count of one. Its antigen is currently unknown. Regarding treatment: oral pan-JAK inhibitor, 5-10 mg twice daily. The researchers isolated CD4+ and CD8+ T cells from PBMCs by sorting. The source is a human donor with alopecia areata. The material sequenced was CD4+ T cells sorted from blood, taken at week 49, from a patient treated with tofacitinib.

This chain's CDR3 is CASSLAGANYGYTF. CDR3 coding DNA: TGTGCCAGCAGTTTGGCAGGGGCTAACTATGGCTACACCTTC. The chain recombines TRBV6-5 with TRBJ1-2, with a tentative D call TRBD1 (6 bases). Germline V gene data show CDR1 as MNHEY and CDR2 as SVGAGI. V was pared by 4 bases and J by 0 bases, with 9 bases between. The CDR3 covers 14 residues.